This TCR beta chain was found in a study of cytomegalovirus exposure and HLA in healthy donors. General study findings and limits: TCR beta sequences reportedly predicted most subjects' HLA-A and HLA-B alleles accurately. TCR sequences were mostly rare, though some public TCRs occurred in many donors. Later, an analysis showed that TCR beta chains associated with HLA were more clonally expanded than others that were equally common. Donor immune exposure was known only as CMV serostatus.

This PCR relied on a set of 60 Vbeta primers and 13 Jbeta primers. Assay used: immunoSEQ multiplex PCR; TCRdb lists only in-frame clones, some missing. The table shows around 53,000 clones, with about 80% occurring only once. As for this clone: Antigen specificity is unknown.

The CDR3 totals 13 residues. Germline CDR1 is MDHEN and CDR2 is SYDVKM. V lost 6 bases to trimming and J lost 6 bases, with 14 bases between them. The receptor was derived from a man in his forties or fifties in good health and CMV-seronegative. This chain connects TRBV28 to TRBJ1-2; TRBD1 is a possible D gene (5 bases). Sequencing was performed on PBMCs. DNA of the CDR3: TGTGCCAGCAGCCCATGGGGAGGGGATGGCTACACCTTC. The encoded protein is CASSPWGGDGYTF.